This is a list of T cell receptor beta chains from one sample in a study of blood T cell repertoires in COVID-19. Some clones are missing from TCRdb's copy, which holds only in-frame ones; the method was immunoSEQ multiplex PCR. The sample has tens of thousands of clones, approximately 82% seen once. The sample comprised peripheral blood. The source of these receptors is a man aged 45-65 years with active or convalescent COVID-19. Each CDR3 is given without its conserved first and last residue. A D gene is named only where the DNA matches it firmly.

d_call: NA
v_call: TRBV7-6
cdr3_aa: ASSRDSGALYEQY

d_call: TRBD1
v_call: TRBV4-3
cdr3_aa: ASSQLGQENEKLF

d_call: NA
v_call: TRBV5-1
cdr3_aa: ASSTGSLYTEAF

d_call: TRBD1
v_call: TRBV11-2
cdr3_aa: ASSLGLQGAGEKLF

d_call: TRBD2
v_call: TRBV7-2
cdr3_aa: ASSPTSGEYEQY

d_call: NA
v_call: TRBV6-6
cdr3_aa: ASSYSPAGDTIY

d_call: TRBD2
v_call: TRBV3-1/TRBV3-2
cdr3_aa: ASSQVRRGAYNSYEQY

d_call: NA
v_call: TRBV5-1
cdr3_aa: ASSLVGGPQPQH

d_call: NA
v_call: TRBV3-1/TRBV3-2
cdr3_aa: ASSQPGTYNEQF

d_call: NA
v_call: TRBV5-1
cdr3_aa: ASSLVSVNTEAF

d_call: TRBD1
v_call: TRBV19
cdr3_aa: ATSGTGGNQPQH

d_call: TRBD2
v_call: TRBV10-2
cdr3_aa: ASRRTSGGVSTDTQY

d_call: NA
v_call: TRBV3-1/TRBV3-2
cdr3_aa: ASSQSVDTQY

d_call: NA
v_call: TRBV30
cdr3_aa: AWSFYEGVNEKLF

d_call: TRBD1
v_call: TRBV5-6
cdr3_aa: ASSYRGNNSPLH

d_call: NA
v_call: TRBV11-3
cdr3_aa: ASSEGDGVSDTQY

d_call: NA
v_call: TRBV9
cdr3_aa: ASSEVQGYGNTIY

d_call: NA
v_call: TRBV7-9
cdr3_aa: ASSFEGGNYGYT

d_call: NA
v_call: TRBV28
cdr3_aa: ASGSTNRGEMH

d_call: TRBD1
v_call: TRBV27
cdr3_aa: ASREGTGGAQPQH

d_call: TRBD2
v_call: TRBV5-1
cdr3_aa: ASSPGLGPTDTQY

d_call: NA
v_call: TRBV29-1
cdr3_aa: SVWDTNTGELF

d_call: NA
v_call: TRBV7-9
cdr3_aa: ASSLQGIGIGELF

d_call: NA
v_call: TRBV28
cdr3_aa: ASSLRGSGNQPQH

d_call: TRBD1
v_call: TRBV6-2/TRBV6-3
cdr3_aa: ASSPTTGDNEKLF

d_call: NA
v_call: TRBV9
cdr3_aa: ASSTGSGNTIY

d_call: NA
v_call: TRBV28
cdr3_aa: ASSSSGQKNIQY

d_call: TRBD1
v_call: TRBV6-5
cdr3_aa: ASRRTGQQPQH

d_call: NA
v_call: TRBV7-2
cdr3_aa: ASSLIAAEMDTQY

d_call: TRBD2
v_call: TRBV5-8
cdr3_aa: ASSLSGGAVSLETQY

d_call: NA
v_call: TRBV27
cdr3_aa: ASSRTVATNEKLF

d_call: TRBD1
v_call: TRBV6-6
cdr3_aa: ASSTGGYQPQH

d_call: TRBD1
v_call: TRBV2
cdr3_aa: ASSEAQGAGIGYT

d_call: NA
v_call: TRBV5-1
cdr3_aa: ASSLADRKTDTQY

d_call: NA
v_call: TRBV2
cdr3_aa: ASSEDVWQGSDSPLH

d_call: NA
v_call: TRBV2
cdr3_aa: ASIGQSMNTEAF

d_call: TRBD1
v_call: TRBV28
cdr3_aa: ASSLWGQGADLYEKLF

d_call: NA
v_call: TRBV5-4
cdr3_aa: ASSLRSRFTDTQY

d_call: NA
v_call: TRBV29-1
cdr3_aa: SVDGTQRGTDTQY

d_call: TRBD1
v_call: TRBV15
cdr3_aa: ATRTGKSSGNTIY